This TCR beta chain was recorded in a study of identical twins. Findings of the study overall: Alpha sequences that were out-of-frame and twin-shared showed an excess of low generation probability. Modelling underestimated the level of out-of-frame TCR alpha sharing observed in monozygotic twins.

A remark on this clonotype: Its antigen is unknown.

Germline CDR1 SGHVS, CDR2 FNYEAQ. Trimming removed 5 bases at V and 0 bases at J, with 13 bases between. The CDR3 is made up of 15 amino acids. A universal primer site was incorporated via template switching, and the cDNA contained unique molecular identifiers. TCRdb analysed the 5' RACE reads with MiXCR anew, one entry per CDR3 protein. Counted here are hundreds of thousands of distinct CDR3 sequences, around 10% occurring once; the ten biggest clones make up about 5.2%. The TCR comes from a woman between 18 and 30 years old in good health. The chain recombines TRBV7-6 with TRBJ1-1; weak D call: TRBD1 (5 bases). The sample taken for sequencing was memory (CD45RO+) T cells sorted from blood. The CDR3 nucleotides are TGTGCCAGCAGCCTCGGCGGGGGGGTGAACACTGAAGCTTTCTTT. This encodes CASSLGGGVNTEAFF.